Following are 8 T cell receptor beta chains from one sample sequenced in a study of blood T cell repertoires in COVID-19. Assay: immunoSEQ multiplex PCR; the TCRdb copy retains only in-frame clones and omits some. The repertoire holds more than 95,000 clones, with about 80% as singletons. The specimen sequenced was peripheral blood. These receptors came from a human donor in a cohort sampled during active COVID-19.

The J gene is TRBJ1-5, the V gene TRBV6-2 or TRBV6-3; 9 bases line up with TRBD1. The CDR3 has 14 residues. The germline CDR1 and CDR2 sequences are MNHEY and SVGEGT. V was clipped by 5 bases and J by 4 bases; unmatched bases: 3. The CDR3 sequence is CASSRDRENQPQHF. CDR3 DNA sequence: TGTGCCAGCAGTCGGGACAGGGAGAATCAGCCCCAGCATTTT.

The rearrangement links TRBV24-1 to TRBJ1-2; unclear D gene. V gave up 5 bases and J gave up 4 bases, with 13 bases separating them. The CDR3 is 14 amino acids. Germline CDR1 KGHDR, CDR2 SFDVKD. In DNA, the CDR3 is TGTGCCACCAGTGGAGGGTTTATCAGCTATGGCTACACCTTC. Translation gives CATSGGFISYGYTF.

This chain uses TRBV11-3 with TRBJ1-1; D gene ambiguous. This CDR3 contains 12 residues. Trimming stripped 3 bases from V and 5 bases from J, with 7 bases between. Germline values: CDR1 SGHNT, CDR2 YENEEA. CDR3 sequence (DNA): TGTGCCAGCAGCTTTACGGGGACTGAAGCTTTCTTT. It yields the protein CASSFTGTEAFF.

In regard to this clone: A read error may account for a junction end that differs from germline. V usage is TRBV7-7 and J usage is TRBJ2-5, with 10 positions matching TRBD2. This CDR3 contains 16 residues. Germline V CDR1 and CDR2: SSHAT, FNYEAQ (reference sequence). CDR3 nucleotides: TGTGCTAGCAGCTCTTTAGCGGGGGGAGACCAAGAGACCCAGTACTTC. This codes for CASSSLAGGDQETQYF.

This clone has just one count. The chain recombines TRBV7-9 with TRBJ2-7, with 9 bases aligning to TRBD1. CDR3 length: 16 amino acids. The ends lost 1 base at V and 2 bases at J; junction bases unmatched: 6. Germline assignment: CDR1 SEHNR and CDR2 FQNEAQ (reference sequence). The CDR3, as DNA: TGTGCCAGCAGCTTAGGCTTGGGGACAGGGCCCTACGAGCAGTACTTC. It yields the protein CASSLGLGTGPYEQYF. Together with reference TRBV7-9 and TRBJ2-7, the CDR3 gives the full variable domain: DTGVSQNPRHKITKRGQNVTFRCDPISEHNRLYWYRQTLGQGPEFLTYFQNEAQLEKSRLLSDRFSAERPKGSFSTLEIQRTEQGDSAMYLCASSLGLGTGPYEQYFGPGTRLTVT.

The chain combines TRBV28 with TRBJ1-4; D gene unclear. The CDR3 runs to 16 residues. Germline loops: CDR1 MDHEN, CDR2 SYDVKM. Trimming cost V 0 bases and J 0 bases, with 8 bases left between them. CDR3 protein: CASSLWVTTTNEKLFF. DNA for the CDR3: TGTGCCAGCAGTTTATGGGTGACAACAACTAATGAAAAACTGTTTTTT.

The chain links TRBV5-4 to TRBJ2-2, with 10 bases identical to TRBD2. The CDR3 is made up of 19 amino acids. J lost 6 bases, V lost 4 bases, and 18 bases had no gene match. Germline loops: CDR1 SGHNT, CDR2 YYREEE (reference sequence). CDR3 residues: CASSPGVAGGSLEAGELFF. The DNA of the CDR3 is TGTGCCAGCAGCCCCGGGGTAGCGGGAGGTTCCTTAGAGGCCGGGGAGCTGTTTTTT.

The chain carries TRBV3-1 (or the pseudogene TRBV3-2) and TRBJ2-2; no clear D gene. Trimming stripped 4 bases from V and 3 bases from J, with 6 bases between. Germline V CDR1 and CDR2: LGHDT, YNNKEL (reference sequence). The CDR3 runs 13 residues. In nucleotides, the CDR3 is TGTGCCAGCAGCCTCCTACACACCGGGGAGCTGTTTTTT. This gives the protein CASSLLHTGELFF.